The subject of this entry is one T cell receptor (beta chain). Its specificity is unknown. These data come from a study of CD8+CD57+ T cells in acquired aplastic anemia. Across the whole study: CD4+ and CD8+ cells, once sorted, gave DNA averaging about 3.4 ug. Healthy donors gave some 10 million reads on average for CD4+ cells.

TCR beta VDJ combinations and CDR3 sequences were profiled from genomic DNA. One entry per CDR3 protein results from TCRdb running MiXCR on the reads. The data contain about 110,000 distinct CDR3 sequences, roughly 50% of them singletons. The CDR3 loop spans 16 amino acids. V was pared by 4 bases and J by 2 bases, with 3 bases of the junction left unmatched. Whole-study results and caveats: Patients and controls shared under 35 CD8+ CDR3 sequences, which appeared highly expressed in patients and within their immunodominant clones.

This clonotype originated in a human donor in good health, serving as a control. The chain carries TRBV12-3 or TRBV12-4 and TRBJ2-5; 14 nucleotides match TRBD2. The sequencing input was sorted CD4+, CD8+, or CD8+CD57+ T cells (not recorded which) from PBMCs. CDR3 sequence: CASSSWTSGGQETQYF. In DNA, the CDR3 is TGTGCCAGCAGTTCTTGGACTAGCGGGGGGCAAGAGACCCAGTACTTC.